These T cell receptor beta chains were read from a single sample in a study of T cell changes during pregnancy in multiple sclerosis. This table comes from immunoSEQ multiplex PCR, and its TCRdb copy is limited to in-frame clones, with some not included. The profile covers roughly 52,000 clones, with about 87% appearing a single time and 0.58% taken by the ten largest. The sample was CD4+ T cells from peripheral blood mononuclear cells, taken in the first trimester of pregnancy. All receptors come from a female donor with multiple sclerosis, enrolled in a pregnancy study. CDR3s include the opening cysteine and the closing phenylalanine or tryptophan. The order of the fields is D gene, J gene, clone size, V gene, CDR3 DNA, CDR3 protein. The D gene is left open where the match is weak. Expanded clones are given a class, and other clones once, few, many or no size at all.

NA TRBJ1-5 NA TRBV7-7 TGTGCCAGCAGCCCCCAGGGCAGAACCAATAATAGCAATCAGCCCCAGCATTTT CASSPQGRTNNSNQPQHF
NA TRBJ2-5 NA TRBV19 TGTGCCACATCGGACAGAGAGACCCAGTACTTC CATSDRETQYF
TRBD1 TRBJ2-1 NA TRBV6-5 TGTGCCAGCAGTTACGACAGGGGGTCCTACAATGAGCAGTTCTTC CASSYDRGSYNEQFF
TRBD1 TRBJ1-2 NA TRBV9 TGTGCCAGCAGCCCATCAACGAACAGGGGTACCTATGGCTACACCTTC CASSPSTNRGTYGYTF
TRBD2 TRBJ2-3 NA TRBV5-1 TGCGCCAGCAGCTTGATCGGGGGGGAGTCAGATACGCAGTATTTT CASSLIGGESDTQYF
NA TRBJ2-7 NA TRBV2 TGTGCCAGCAGTGAAGGCAGGGGCCACTACGAGCAGTACTTC CASSEGRGHYEQYF
NA TRBJ2-1 NA TRBV9 TGTGCCAGCAGCGTAGAAAGGAATAGCGGTTACAATGAGCAGTTCTTC CASSVERNSGYNEQFF
TRBD1 TRBJ1-5 NA TRBV19 TGTGCCAGTAGTAATGGCAGGGGGCAAAATCAGCCCCAGCATTTT CASSNGRGQNQPQHF
TRBD1 TRBJ1-5 NA TRBV11-2 TGTGCCAGCAGCTTCGGGACAGGGGACAATCAGCCCCAGCATTTT CASSFGTGDNQPQHF
TRBD2 TRBJ2-1 NA TRBV2 TGTGCCAGCAGTGAAGTAAGACTAGCGGTCTACAATGAGCAGTTCTTC CASSEVRLAVYNEQFF
TRBD2 TRBJ2-5 NA TRBV18 TGTGCCAGCTCACCGAGCGGGGGGTCTGGTGAGACCCAGTACTTC CASSPSGGSGETQYF
NA TRBJ2-1 NA TRBV5-6 TGTGCCAGCAGCTTGTACCCGGGCAATGAGCAGTTCTTC CASSLYPGNEQFF
TRBD1 TRBJ1-6 NA TRBV18 TGTGCCAGCTCACCCAACTCGGGACAGGACGGTTCACCCCTCCACTTT CASSPNSGQDGSPLHF
TRBD1 TRBJ2-5 NA TRBV5-1 TGCGCCAGCAGCTTGGGACAGGGCCAAGAGACCCAGTACTTC CASSLGQGQETQYF
NA TRBJ1-6 once TRBV11-3 TGTGCCAGCAGCTTAGGAGTTAATTCACCCCTCCACTTT CASSLGVNSPLHF
NA TRBJ1-4 NA TRBV2 TGTGCCAGCATGTCGGCAACTAATGAAAAACTGTTTTTT CASMSATNEKLFF
TRBD1 TRBJ1-1 NA TRBV6-5 TGTGCCAGCACCCAGACAGGGGAGACTGAAGCTTTCTTT CASTQTGETEAFF
TRBD1 TRBJ1-2 NA TRBV10-3 TGTGCCATCAGTGGACCGGGACAGCGGGTCTATAGCTACACCTTC CAISGPGQRVYSYTF
TRBD2 TRBJ2-1 NA TRBV7-9 TGTGCCAGCAGCCCCGGGACTAGCCTCGGGGGTGAGCAGTTCTTC CASSPGTSLGGEQFF
TRBD2 TRBJ2-7 NA TRBV28 TGTGCCAGCAGCGACAATGCGGGAGCTAACGAGCAGTACTTC CASSDNAGANEQYF
TRBD2 TRBJ2-7 NA TRBV15 TGTGCCACCAGCCCAGCGGGGTATGACTACGAGCAGTACTTC CATSPAGYDYEQYF
NA TRBJ1-4 NA TRBV10-3 TGTGCCATCACGAACGGTAATAATGAAAAACTGTTTTTT CAITNGNNEKLFF
TRBD2 TRBJ2-3 NA TRBV27 TGTGCCAGCAGTTCCGGACTAGTAAAACAGTATTTT CASSSGLVKQYF
TRBD2 TRBJ2-1 NA TRBV11-2 TGTGCCAGCAGCTTTAGCGGGAGCTCCTACAATGAGCAGTTCTTC CASSFSGSSYNEQFF
NA TRBJ1-2 NA TRBV7-2 TGTGCCAGCAGCAGCAGGGTTGCTAACTATGGCTACACCTTC CASSSRVANYGYTF
NA TRBJ2-5 NA TRBV6-5 TGTGCCAGCAGCCGGGGACTGGAGATAGAGACCCAGTACTTC CASSRGLEIETQYF
NA TRBJ1-6 NA TRBV7-9 TGTGCCAGCAGCCCATGGGGGGATTCACCCCTCCACTTT CASSPWGDSPLHF
NA TRBJ1-1 NA TRBV5-4 TGTGCCAGCAGCTTGGATATGGGGCTGGGCACTGAAGCTTTCTTT CASSLDMGLGTEAFF
TRBD1 TRBJ1-1 NA TRBV27 TGTGCCAGCAGTTCCCGTGAGACAGGGGGCTGGAGGATGAACACTGAAGCTTTCTTT CASSSRETGGWRMNTEAFF
NA TRBJ1-1 NA TRBV2 TGTGCCAGCATTCGAGACAGCAGGTTAGGAGCTGAAGCTTTCTTT CASIRDSRLGAEAFF
NA TRBJ2-3 NA TRBV6-4 TGTGCCAGCAGTGAAGGGCTAGCGTCGGATACGCAGTATTTT CASSEGLASDTQYF
TRBD1 TRBJ2-3 NA TRBV12-5 TGTGCTAGTTGGTCAGGGGGCGTAGATACGCAGTATTTT CASWSGGVDTQYF
TRBD2 TRBJ2-2 NA TRBV7-2 TGTGCCAGCAGCTTAGGGGTTTGGGGGGGGAACACCGGGGAGCTGTTTTTT CASSLGVWGGNTGELFF
NA TRBJ2-7 NA TRBV5-1 TGCGCCAGCGGGCAGAACACCTACGAGCAGTACTTC CASGQNTYEQYF
TRBD1 TRBJ2-1 NA TRBV7-2 TGTGCCAGCAGCCTCATTCCGGGACAGGGGGCCAATGAGCAGTTCTTC CASSLIPGQGANEQFF
NA TRBJ1-3 NA TRBV30 TGTGCCTGGAGTGTAGGGGCCCACTCCGGAAACACCATATATTTT CAWSVGAHSGNTIYF
TRBD1 TRBJ2-5 once TRBV11-2 TGTGCCAGCAGCTTATCACTTACAGGGGAAGAGACCCAGTACTTC CASSLSLTGEETQYF
NA TRBJ1-5 NA TRBV6-6 TGTGCCAGCATCCGGGGGGGGCGTGATCAGCCCCAGCATTTT CASIRGGRDQPQHF
TRBD1 TRBJ1-6 NA TRBV19 TGTGCCAGTAGTATCCTCGGCGGACAGGGTAATTCACCCCTCCACTTT CASSILGGQGNSPLHF
NA TRBJ1-6 NA TRBV5-4 TGTGCCAGCAGCTTGGTGGAGAGTTCACCCCTCCACTTT CASSLVESSPLHF
NA TRBJ1-3 NA TRBV6-5 TGTGCCAGCAGTCCCCTGTTTTTTTCGGACACCATATATTTT CASSPLFFSDTIYF
NA TRBJ1-1 NA TRBV5-1 TGCGCCAGCAGCTTGGAGGGGGGGATGGCTTTCTTT CASSLEGGMAFF
NA TRBJ2-3 once TRBV18 TGTGCCAGCTCACCAGGGACAAGGCGACGGGATACGCAGTATTTT CASSPGTRRRDTQYF
TRBD2 TRBJ2-5 NA TRBV19 TGTGCCAGTAGTATTAGTCCCGGGACTAGCGGGGGAGGGATTAGAGAGACCCAGTACTTC CASSISPGTSGGGIRETQYF
NA TRBJ1-6 NA TRBV7-9 TGTGCCAGCAGCTTAGCGGGATTAGCCGGGAGAGGTAATTCACCCCTCCACTTT CASSLAGLAGRGNSPLHF
TRBD1 TRBJ1-1 once TRBV19 TGTGCCAGTAGCAGACAGGGGGCCGGGGACACTGAAGCTTTCTTT CASSRQGAGDTEAFF
NA TRBJ2-3 NA TRBV4-3 TGCGCCAGCAGCCATGCGTCGGGGGGCCATACGCAGTATTTT CASSHASGGHTQYF
TRBD2 TRBJ2-1 NA TRBV7-3 TGTGCCAGCAGCTTAGGGGTTGGGAGCGGGGGGAAATACTACAATGAGCAGTTCTTC CASSLGVGSGGKYYNEQFF
NA TRBJ2-1 NA TRBV21-1 TGTGCCAGCAGCAAAGGTCCCGACAGGGCCAACAATGAGCAGTTCTTC CASSKGPDRANNEQFF
NA TRBJ1-5 NA TRBV2 TGTGCCAGCAGGGTCGGGGGATTTCAGAATCAGCCCCAGCATTTT CASRVGGFQNQPQHF